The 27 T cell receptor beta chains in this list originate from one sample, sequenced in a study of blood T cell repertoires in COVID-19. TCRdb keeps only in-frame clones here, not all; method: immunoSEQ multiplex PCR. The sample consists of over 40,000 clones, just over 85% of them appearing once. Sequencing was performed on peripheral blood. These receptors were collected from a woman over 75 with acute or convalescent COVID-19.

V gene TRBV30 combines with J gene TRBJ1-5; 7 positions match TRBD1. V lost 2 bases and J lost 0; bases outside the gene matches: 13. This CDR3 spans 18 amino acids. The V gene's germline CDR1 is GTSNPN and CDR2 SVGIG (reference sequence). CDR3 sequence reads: CAWSLNEYDRDSNQPQHF. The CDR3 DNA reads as TGTGCCTGGAGTCTCAACGAATACGACAGGGATAGCAATCAGCCCCAGCATTTT. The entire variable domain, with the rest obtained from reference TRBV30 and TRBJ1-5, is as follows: SQTIHQWPATLVQPVGSPLSLECTVEGTSNPNLYWYRQAAGRGLQLLFYSVGIGQISSEVPQNLSASRPQDRQFILSSKKLLLSDSGFYLCAWSLNEYDRDSNQPQHFGDGTRLSIL.

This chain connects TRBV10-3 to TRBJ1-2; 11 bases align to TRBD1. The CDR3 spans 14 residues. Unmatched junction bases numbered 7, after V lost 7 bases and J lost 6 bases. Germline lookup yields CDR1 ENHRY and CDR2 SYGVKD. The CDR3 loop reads CAITPGQGVDGYTF. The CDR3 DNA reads TGTGCCATCACCCCGGGACAGGGGGTCGATGGCTACACCTTC.

The CDR3 region is CAWKLARSSYEQYF. The CDR3, as DNA: TGTGCCTGGAAACTAGCGAGGAGCTCCTACGAGCAGTACTTC. V gene TRBV30 combines with J gene TRBJ2-7; 7 bases line up with TRBD2. This CDR3 has 14 amino acids. Germline loops: CDR1 GTSNPN, CDR2 SVGIG (reference sequence). J was trimmed by 0 bases and V by 4 bases; bases with no gene match: 6.

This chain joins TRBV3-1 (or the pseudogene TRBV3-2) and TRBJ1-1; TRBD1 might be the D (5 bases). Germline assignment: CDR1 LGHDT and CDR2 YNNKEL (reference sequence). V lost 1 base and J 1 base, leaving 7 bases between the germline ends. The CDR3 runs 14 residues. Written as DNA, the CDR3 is TGTGCCAGCAGCCAAGGGACACCGAACACTGAAGCTTTCTTT. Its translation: CASSQGTPNTEAFF.

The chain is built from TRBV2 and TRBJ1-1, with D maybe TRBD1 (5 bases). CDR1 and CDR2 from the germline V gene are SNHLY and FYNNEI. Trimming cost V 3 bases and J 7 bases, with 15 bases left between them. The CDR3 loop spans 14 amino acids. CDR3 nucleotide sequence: TGTGCCAGCAGTGAGGGGCGGACCTCCGATGAAGCTTTCTTT. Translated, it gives CASSEGRTSDEAFF.

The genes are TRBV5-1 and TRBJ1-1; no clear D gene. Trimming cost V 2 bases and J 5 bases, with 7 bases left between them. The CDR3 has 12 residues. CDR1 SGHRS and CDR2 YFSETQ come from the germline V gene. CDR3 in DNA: TGCGCCAGCAGCTTTAGCGGGACTGAAGCTTTCTTT. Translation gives CASSFSGTEAFF.

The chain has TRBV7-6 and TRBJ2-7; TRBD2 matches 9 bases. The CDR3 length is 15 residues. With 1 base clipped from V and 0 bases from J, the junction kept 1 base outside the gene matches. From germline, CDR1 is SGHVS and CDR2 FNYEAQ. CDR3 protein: CASSLGGGDSYEQYF. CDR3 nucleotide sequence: TGTGCCAGCAGCTTAGGCGGGGGGGACTCCTACGAGCAGTACTTC.

CDR3 coding DNA: TGTGCCAGCAGCCGGATGGGAGTCGGGGGGTCTTCCTACGAGCAGTACTTC. Protein sequence: CASSRMGVGGSSYEQYF. V and J are TRBV11-2 and TRBJ2-7; the match to TRBD2 covers 7 bases. The V and J ends lost 5 bases and 1 base, in that order; junction bases with no gene match: 14. CDR3 length equals 17 residues. Germline CDR1 is SGHAT and CDR2 is FQNNGV.

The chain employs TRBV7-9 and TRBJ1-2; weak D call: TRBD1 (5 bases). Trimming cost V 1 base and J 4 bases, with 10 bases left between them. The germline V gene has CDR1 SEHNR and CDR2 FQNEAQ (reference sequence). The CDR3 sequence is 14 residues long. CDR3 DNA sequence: TGTGCCAGCAGCTTAGGTCAGGGATCCTATGGCTACACCTTC. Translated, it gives CASSLGQGSYGYTF.

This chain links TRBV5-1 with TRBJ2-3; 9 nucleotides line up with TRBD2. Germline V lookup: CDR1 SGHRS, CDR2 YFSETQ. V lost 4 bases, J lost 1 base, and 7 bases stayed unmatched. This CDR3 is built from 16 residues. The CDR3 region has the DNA TGCGCCAGCAGCCTAGAGGCGGGGGGGCGCACAGATACGCAGTATTTT. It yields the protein CASSLEAGGRTDTQYF.

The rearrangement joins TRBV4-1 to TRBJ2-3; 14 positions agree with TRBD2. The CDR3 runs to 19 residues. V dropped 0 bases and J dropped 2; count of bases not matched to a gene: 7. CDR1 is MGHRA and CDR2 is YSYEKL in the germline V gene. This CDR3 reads CASSQEPGLAGAPTDTQYF. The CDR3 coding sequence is TGCGCCAGCAGCCAAGAGCCGGGACTAGCGGGGGCCCCCACAGATACGCAGTATTTT.

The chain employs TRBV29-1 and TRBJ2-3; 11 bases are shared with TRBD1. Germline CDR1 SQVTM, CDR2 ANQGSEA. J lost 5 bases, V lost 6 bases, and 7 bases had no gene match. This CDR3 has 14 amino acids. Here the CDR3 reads CSVGQGVSGDTQYF. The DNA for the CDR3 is TGCAGCGTGGGACAGGGGGTATCTGGAGATACGCAGTATTTT.

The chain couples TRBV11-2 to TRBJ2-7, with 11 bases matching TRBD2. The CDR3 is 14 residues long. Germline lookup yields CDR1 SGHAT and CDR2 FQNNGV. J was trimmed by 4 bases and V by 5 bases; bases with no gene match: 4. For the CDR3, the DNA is TGTGCCAGCAGCCCCACTAGCGGGGGTTACGAGCAGTACTTC. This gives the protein CASSPTSGGYEQYF. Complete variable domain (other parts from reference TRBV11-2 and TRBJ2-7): EAGVAQSPRYKIIEKRQSVAFWCNPISGHATLYWYQQILGQGPKLLIQFQNNGVVDDSQLPKDRFSAERLKGVDSTLKIQPAKLEDSAVYLCASSPTSGGYEQYFGPGTRLTVT.

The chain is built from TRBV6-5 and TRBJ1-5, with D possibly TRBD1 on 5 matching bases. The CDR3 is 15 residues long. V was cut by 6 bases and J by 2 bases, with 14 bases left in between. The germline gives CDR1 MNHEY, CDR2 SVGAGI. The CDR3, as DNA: TGTGCCAGCAGATCCGCAGGGTTGGGCAATCAGCCCCAGCATTTT. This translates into CASRSAGLGNQPQHF.

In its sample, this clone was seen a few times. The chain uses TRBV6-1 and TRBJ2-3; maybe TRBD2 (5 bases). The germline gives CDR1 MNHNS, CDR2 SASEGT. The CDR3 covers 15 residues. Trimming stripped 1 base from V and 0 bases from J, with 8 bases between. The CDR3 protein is CASSEGTASTDTQYF. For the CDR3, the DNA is TGTGCCAGCAGTGAAGGGACTGCTAGCACAGATACGCAGTATTTT.

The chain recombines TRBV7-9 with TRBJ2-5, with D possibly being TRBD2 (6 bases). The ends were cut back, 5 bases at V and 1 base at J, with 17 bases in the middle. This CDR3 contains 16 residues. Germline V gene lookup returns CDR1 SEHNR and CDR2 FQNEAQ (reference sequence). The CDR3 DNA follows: TGTGCCAGCAGCCCTAGGGGAGGCCCTCGCCAAGAGACCCAGTACTTC. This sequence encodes CASSPRGGPRQETQYF. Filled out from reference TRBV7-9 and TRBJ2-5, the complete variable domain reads DTGVSQNPRHKITKRGQNVTFRCDPISEHNRLYWYRQTLGQGPEFLTYFQNEAQLEKSRLLSDRFSAERPKGSFSTLEIQRTEQGDSAMYLCASSPRGGPRQETQYFGPGTRLLVL.

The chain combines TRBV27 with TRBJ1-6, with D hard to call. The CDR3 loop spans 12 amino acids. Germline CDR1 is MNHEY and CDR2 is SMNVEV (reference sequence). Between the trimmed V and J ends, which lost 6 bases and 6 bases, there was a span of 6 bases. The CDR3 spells CASSYSNSPLHF. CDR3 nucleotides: TGTGCCAGCAGCTACAGTAATTCACCCCTCCACTTT.

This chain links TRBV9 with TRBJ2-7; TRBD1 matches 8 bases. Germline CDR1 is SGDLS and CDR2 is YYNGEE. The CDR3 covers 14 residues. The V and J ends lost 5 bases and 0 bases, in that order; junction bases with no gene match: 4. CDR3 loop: CASSPGTGSYEQYF. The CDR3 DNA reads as TGTGCCAGCAGTCCCGGGACAGGCTCCTACGAGCAGTACTTC.

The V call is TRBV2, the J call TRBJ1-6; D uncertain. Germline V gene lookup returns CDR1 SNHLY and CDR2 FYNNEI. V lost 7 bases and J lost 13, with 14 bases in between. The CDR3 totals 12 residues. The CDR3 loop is CASTYGRGPLHF. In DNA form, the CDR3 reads TGTGCCAGCACGTACGGGAGAGGCCCCCTCCACTTT.

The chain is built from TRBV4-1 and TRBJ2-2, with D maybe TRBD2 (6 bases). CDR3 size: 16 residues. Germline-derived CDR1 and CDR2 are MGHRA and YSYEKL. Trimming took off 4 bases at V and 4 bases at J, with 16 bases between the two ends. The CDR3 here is CASSRGMGGSTGELFF. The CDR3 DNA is TGCGCCAGCAGCCGTGGGATGGGAGGAAGCACCGGGGAGCTGTTTTTT.

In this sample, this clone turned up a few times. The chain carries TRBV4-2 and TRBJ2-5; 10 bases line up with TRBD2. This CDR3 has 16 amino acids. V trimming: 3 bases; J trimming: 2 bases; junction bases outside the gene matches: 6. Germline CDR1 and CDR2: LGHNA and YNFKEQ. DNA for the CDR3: TGTGCCAGCAGCCAGGGAACTAGCGGGGAACAAGAGACCCAGTACTTC. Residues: CASSQGTSGEQETQYF.

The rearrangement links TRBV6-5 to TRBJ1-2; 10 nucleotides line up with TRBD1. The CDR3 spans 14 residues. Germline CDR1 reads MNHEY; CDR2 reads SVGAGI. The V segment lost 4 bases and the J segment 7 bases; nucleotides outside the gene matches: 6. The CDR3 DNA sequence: TGTGCCAGCAGTTCGGGACAGGGGTGGGGTGGCTACACCTTC. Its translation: CASSSGQGWGGYTF.

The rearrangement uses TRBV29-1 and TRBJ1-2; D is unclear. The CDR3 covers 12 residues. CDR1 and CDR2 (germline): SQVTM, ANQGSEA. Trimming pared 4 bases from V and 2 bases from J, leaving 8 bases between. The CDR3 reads CSVGGGNYGYTF. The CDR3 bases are TGCAGCGTTGGGGGAGGGAACTATGGCTACACCTTC.

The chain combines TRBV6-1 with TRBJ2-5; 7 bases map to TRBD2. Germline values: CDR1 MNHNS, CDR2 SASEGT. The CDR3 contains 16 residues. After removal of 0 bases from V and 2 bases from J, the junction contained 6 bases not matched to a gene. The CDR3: CASSEAPAGVQETQYF. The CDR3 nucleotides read TGTGCCAGCAGTGAAGCCCCCGCGGGGGTGCAAGAGACCCAGTACTTC.

Here the CDR3 DNA reads TGTGCCACCAGTGCCCGGGAGGGAGCCGGGGAGCTGTTTTTT. It yields the protein CATSAREGAGELFF. The chain uses TRBV24-1 and TRBJ2-2, with 8 bases fitting TRBD2. The germline V gene encodes CDR1 KGHDR and CDR2 SFDVKD. The CDR3 totals 14 residues. V trimming: 5 bases; J trimming: 6 bases; junction bases outside the gene matches: 4.

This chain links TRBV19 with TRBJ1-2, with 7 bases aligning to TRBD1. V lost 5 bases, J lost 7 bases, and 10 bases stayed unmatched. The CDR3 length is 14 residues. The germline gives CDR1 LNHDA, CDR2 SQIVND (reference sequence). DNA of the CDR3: TGTGCCAGTAGTTCCCGGACAGGAACCCTTGGCTACACCTTC. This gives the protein CASSSRTGTLGYTF.

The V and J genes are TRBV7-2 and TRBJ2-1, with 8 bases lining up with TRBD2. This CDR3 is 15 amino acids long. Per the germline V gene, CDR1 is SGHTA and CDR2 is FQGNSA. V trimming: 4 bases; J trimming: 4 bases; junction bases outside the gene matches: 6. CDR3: CASSSPRGGYNEQFF. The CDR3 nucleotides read TGTGCCAGCAGCTCGCCTCGGGGGGGATACAATGAGCAGTTCTTC.